This T cell receptor beta chain was retrieved from a study of response to subunit inactivated influenza vaccine. Study-level findings and limits: Authors proposed each seasonal influenza vaccination draws in few new T cells.

There are a few counts of this clonotype. What it recognizes is unknown. Each CDR3 protein is one row after TCRdb ran MiXCR on the RT-PCR reads. The sample holds about 480,000 distinct CDR3 sequences, about a tenth seen once. CDR1 is LGHDT and CDR2 is YNNKEL in the germline V gene (reference sequence). Trimming cost V 1 base and J 2 bases, with 14 bases left between them. This CDR3 region has 16 residues. This specimen consisted of PBMCs from blood, obtained about 40 days after vaccination. V and J are TRBV3-1 and TRBJ2-5; D not resolved. This receptor was taken from a man aged 45-65 years who received an inactivated influenza vaccine. DNA of the CDR3: TGTGCCAGCAGCCAAGGCTCCGGTTTTTGGCAAGAGACCCAGTACTTC. It is translated as CASSQGSGFWQETQYF.